A selection of T cell receptor beta chains follows, all from one sample in a study of blood T cell repertoires in COVID-19. Using immunoSEQ multiplex PCR, the repertoire was profiled, and TCRdb retains in-frame clones only, with some absent. The profile shows about 160,000 clones, approximately 90% of them singletons. The specimen sequenced was PBMCs or T cells enriched from blood (not recorded which). The receptors derive from a woman between 45 and 60 years old who had recovered from COVID-19. Each CDR3 is given without its conserved first and last residue.

V gene: TRBV5-5; J gene: TRBJ2-2; CDR3 protein: ASSLAGGGNTGELF
V gene: TRBV9; J gene: TRBJ2-1; CDR3 protein: ASSAPRAGAENEQF
V gene: TRBV7-3; J gene: TRBJ1-3; CDR3 protein: ASSPGTAGNTIY
V gene: TRBV19; J gene: TRBJ1-5; CDR3 protein: ASRLGGAAFNQPQH
V gene: TRBV20-1; J gene: TRBJ2-7; CDR3 protein: SGTDSYEQY
V gene: TRBV6-5; J gene: TRBJ2-2; CDR3 protein: ASSYAGQWTTGELF
V gene: TRBV7-9; J gene: TRBJ2-4; CDR3 protein: ASSLDVSGDIQY
V gene: TRBV2; J gene: TRBJ1-5; CDR3 protein: ASSLTGGQQPQH
V gene: TRBV29-1; J gene: TRBJ2-3; CDR3 protein: SLGRDTDTQY
V gene: TRBV9; J gene: TRBJ1-2; CDR3 protein: ASSYTGTENYGYT
V gene: TRBV12-3/TRBV12-4; J gene: TRBJ2-7; CDR3 protein: ASSLAHYEQY
V gene: TRBV11-3; J gene: TRBJ2-7; CDR3 protein: ASSLGGIGLYEQY
V gene: TRBV4-3; J gene: TRBJ1-4; CDR3 protein: ASSQERSRGTGGEKLF
V gene: TRBV19; J gene: TRBJ2-4; CDR3 protein: ASSIGYVGQFLLAKNIQY
V gene: TRBV5-1; J gene: TRBJ2-7; CDR3 protein: ASRGGGTGGLYEQY
V gene: TRBV6-1; J gene: TRBJ2-1; CDR3 protein: ASSVEESWPYNEQF
V gene: TRBV7-2; J gene: TRBJ2-6; CDR3 protein: ASSRPGDRGTSGANVLT
V gene: TRBV10-3; J gene: TRBJ2-7; CDR3 protein: AISEQKGANEQY
V gene: TRBV15; J gene: TRBJ2-1; CDR3 protein: ATSREGGGVNEQF
V gene: TRBV7-2; J gene: TRBJ2-7; CDR3 protein: ASSSYYEQY
V gene: TRBV3-1/TRBV3-2; J gene: TRBJ2-3; CDR3 protein: ASSKYTDTQY
V gene: TRBV6-5; J gene: TRBJ1-1; CDR3 protein: ASSYEGMNTEAF
V gene: TRBV5-1; J gene: TRBJ2-7; CDR3 protein: ASSWTHSGGAYEQY
V gene: TRBV2; J gene: TRBJ1-4; CDR3 protein: ASSPQAGTNEKLF
V gene: TRBV30; J gene: TRBJ2-6; CDR3 protein: AWRQAGANVLT
V gene: TRBV5-1; J gene: TRBJ1-2; CDR3 protein: ASSGGQNYGYT
V gene: TRBV11-3; J gene: TRBJ1-5; CDR3 protein: ASSSSSNQPQH
V gene: TRBV4-1; J gene: TRBJ1-2; CDR3 protein: ASSQEPGPYGYT
V gene: TRBV19; J gene: TRBJ1-2; CDR3 protein: ASSIDVRGIGGYT
V gene: TRBV4-1; J gene: TRBJ2-7; CDR3 protein: ASSPYEDIYEQY
V gene: TRBV10-2; J gene: TRBJ2-7; CDR3 protein: ASRRQTTYEQY
V gene: TRBV28; J gene: TRBJ2-1; CDR3 protein: ASSLRLAPHEQF
V gene: TRBV7-9; J gene: TRBJ1-2; CDR3 protein: ASSLDLGYT
V gene: TRBV3-1/TRBV3-2; J gene: TRBJ1-2; CDR3 protein: ASSHQEDYGYT
V gene: TRBV9; J gene: TRBJ1-2; CDR3 protein: ASSVGAGPNYGYT
V gene: TRBV15; J gene: TRBJ1-4; CDR3 protein: ATYDRGLPNEKLF
V gene: TRBV5-1; J gene: TRBJ2-7; CDR3 protein: ASSPGTGGRRNEQY
V gene: TRBV2; J gene: TRBJ1-1; CDR3 protein: ASSPPGTGLEAF
V gene: TRBV5-6; J gene: TRBJ1-2; CDR3 protein: ASSLERSNYGYT
V gene: TRBV25-1; J gene: TRBJ2-7; CDR3 protein: ASSKPFTYEQY
V gene: TRBV7-2; J gene: TRBJ1-1; CDR3 protein: ASSPMTREAF